Each of the 20 T cell receptor beta chains below was sequenced from the same sample in a study of T cell responses to AZD1222 COVID-19 vaccine. Profiled with immunoSEQ multiplex PCR; TCRdb holds only in-frame clones, not every one. The data hold about 120,000 clones, with 75% to 95% observed a single time. The specimen comprised peripheral blood, sampled 28 days after the second dose of the MenACWY control vaccine. The receptors shown here come from an adult who received the MenACWY meningococcal vaccine as a control.

The rearrangement uses TRBV7-2 and TRBJ1-2; no clear D. The V gene lost 2 bases and the J gene lost 7 bases, with 17 bases spanning the gap. The CDR3 covers 15 residues. Germline V gives CDR1 SGHTA, CDR2 FQGNSA. In DNA form, the CDR3 reads TGTGCCAGCAGCTTAAGACCAGCCCTGGACGGTGGCTACACCTTC. Encoded protein: CASSLRPALDGGYTF.

The chain joins TRBV15 to TRBJ2-3, with D perhaps matching TRBD1 (5 bases). V lost 1 base and J lost 0, with 11 bases in between. Per germline, CDR1 LNHNV and CDR2 YYDKDF (reference sequence). The CDR3 spans 16 residues. CDR3: CATSRGLGDSTDTQYF. CDR3 nucleotide sequence: TGTGCCACCAGCAGAGGGCTAGGGGATAGCACAGATACGCAGTATTTT.

The chain couples TRBV12-3 or TRBV12-4 to TRBJ1-2, with D hard to call. V lost 3 bases and J 0 bases, leaving 5 bases between the germline ends. The CDR3 length is 13 residues. The CDR3 protein is CASSFTPNYGYTF. The CDR3 DNA reads as TGTGCCAGCAGTTTTACCCCTAACTATGGCTACACCTTC.

This clone appeared a few times. The chain is built from TRBV2 and TRBJ1-2; D possibly corresponds to TRBD1 (5 bases). The CDR3 is 11 residues long. The germline V gene encodes CDR1 SNHLY and CDR2 FYNNEI. With 8 bases removed from V and 3 bases from J, the gap between germline ends came to 7 bases. This CDR3 is CASWGYYGYTF. In DNA, the CDR3 is TGTGCCAGCTGGGGGTACTATGGCTACACCTTC.

This clone came up a few times. This chain uses TRBV7-3 with TRBJ2-7; TRBD1 matches at 8 bases. V shed 6 bases and J 5 bases; nucleotides not matched to a gene: 12. The germline V gene encodes CDR1 SGHTA and CDR2 FQGTGA. The CDR3 loop spans 15 amino acids. The CDR3 is CASRSIQGASDEQYF. The CDR3 DNA follows: TGTGCCAGCAGATCGATCCAGGGGGCGTCTGACGAGCAGTACTTC.

This clone was seen just once. The chain combines TRBV19 with TRBJ1-5; 7 nucleotides match TRBD1. V trimming: 6 bases; J trimming: 4 bases; junction bases outside the gene matches: 6. The CDR3 loop spans 14 amino acids. Germline V CDR1 and CDR2: LNHDA, SQIVND (reference sequence). CDR3 residues: CASSRQGVNQPQHF. The CDR3 DNA reads as TGTGCCAGTAGCCGGCAGGGGGTAAATCAGCCCCAGCATTTT.

This chain connects TRBV18 to TRBJ2-3; D not certain. Trimming pared 0 bases from V and 1 base from J, leaving 8 bases between. CDR3 size: 15 residues. CDR1 and CDR2 (germline): KGHSH, LQKENI. CDR3 sequence (DNA): TGTGCCAGCTCACCACCGAGGCGCGGCACAGATACGCAGTATTTT. It codes for CASSPPRRGTDTQYF.

About this clone itself: One end of the junction varies from germline; a read error may be responsible. This chain links TRBV28 with TRBJ2-7; 13 bases match TRBD2. This CDR3 is built from 12 residues. Germline V CDR1 and CDR2: MDHEN, SYDVKM. The CDR3 DNA reads as TGTGCCAGCAGTCGGCCCGGGACTAGCGGGAACTTC. Encoded protein: CASSRPGTSGNF. The full variable domain, its missing parts supplied by reference TRBV28 and TRBJ2-7, is DVKVTQSSRYLVKRTGEKVFLECVQDMDHENMFWYRQDPGLGLRLIYFSYDVKMKEKGDIPEGYSVSREKKERFSLILESASTNQTSMYLCASSRPGTSGNFGPGTRLTVT.

V and J are TRBV11-3 and TRBJ1-6; TRBD1 is a possible D gene (6 bases). CDR1 and CDR2 (germline): SGHNT, YENEEA. Trimming took 4 bases from V and 8 from J, leaving 9 bases between them. This CDR3 has 13 residues. This CDR3 is CASSSNRDSPLHF. The CDR3 DNA reads TGTGCCAGCAGCTCAAACAGGGATTCACCCCTCCACTTT.

The chain is built from TRBV7-2 and TRBJ2-1, with a possible D match to TRBD1 (6 bases). From germline, CDR1 is SGHTA and CDR2 FQGNSA. The CDR3 consists of 14 residues. Trimming cost V 5 bases and J 5 bases, with 13 bases left between them. The CDR3, as DNA: TGTGCCAGCAGCGGACAGATGTCTGACAATGAGCAGTTCTTC. Protein sequence: CASSGQMSDNEQFF.

The chain links TRBV6-1 to TRBJ2-4, with a possible D match to TRBD1 (6 bases). V lost 2 bases and J 9 bases, leaving 14 bases between the germline ends. Germline V lookup: CDR1 MNHNS, CDR2 SASEGT. The CDR3 is 14 residues long. The CDR3 nucleotides are TGTGCCAGCAGTGAAAGGGGACATCTGGGCATTCAGTACTTC. Amino acid sequence: CASSERGHLGIQYF.

This chain uses TRBV5-1 with TRBJ2-1; TRBD1 agrees at 7 bases. Germline assignment: CDR1 SGHRS and CDR2 YFSETQ. V lost 5 bases, J lost 2 bases, and 7 bases stayed unmatched. The CDR3 has 15 amino acids. The CDR3 nucleotides are TGCGCCAGCAGAACACAGGGGTTGGCCTACAATGAGCAGTTCTTC. Its translation is CASRTQGLAYNEQFF.

V and J are TRBV28 and TRBJ1-5; tentatively, D is TRBD1 (6 bases). Germline V gene lookup returns CDR1 MDHEN and CDR2 SYDVKM. CDR3 length: 12 residues. Deletions cut 8 bases from V and 5 bases from J, with 10 bases between. The CDR3 nucleotides are TGTGCCAGCGTAGGGGGGTATCAGCCCCAGCATTTT. Its protein product is CASVGGYQPQHF. The variable domain in full, completed from reference TRBV28 and TRBJ1-5, reads DVKVTQSSRYLVKRTGEKVFLECVQDMDHENMFWYRQDPGLGLRLIYFSYDVKMKEKGDIPEGYSVSREKKERFSLILESASTNQTSMYLCASVGGYQPQHFGDGTRLSIL.

This sequence joins TRBV2 and TRBJ1-2; a weak D match, TRBD1 (5 bases). CDR3 length: 14 residues. The germline V gene has CDR1 SNHLY and CDR2 FYNNEI. Deletions cut 5 bases from V and 1 base from J, with 11 bases between. The CDR3 sequence is CASSPAGLNYGYTF. The CDR3 bases are TGTGCCAGCAGTCCCGCGGGACTTAACTATGGCTACACCTTC.

V is TRBV3-1 (or the pseudogene TRBV3-2) and J is TRBJ1-4, with D tentatively TRBD1 (5 bases). The CDR3 spans 12 residues. Trimming pared 6 bases from V and 3 bases from J, leaving 5 bases between. Germline assignment: CDR1 LGHDT and CDR2 YNNKEL (reference sequence). The DNA for the CDR3 is TGTGCCAGCAGGGGGCCTAATGAAAAACTGTTTTTT. Translation gives CASRGPNEKLFF.

The J gene is TRBJ2-5, the V gene TRBV7-8; 10 positions agree with TRBD1. V lost 3 bases to trimming and J lost 5 bases; unmatched junction nucleotides: 6. The CDR3 is 15 amino acids. CDR1 SGHVS and CDR2 FQNEAQ come from the germline V gene. Written as DNA, the CDR3 is TGTGCCAGCAGCTTTAACACGGACAGGGGGGAGACCCAGTACTTC. It encodes CASSFNTDRGETQYF.

The chain combines TRBV7-2 with TRBJ1-6; D remains ambiguous. The germline CDR1 and CDR2 sequences are SGHTA and FQGNSA. The ends were cut back, 5 bases at V and 7 bases at J, with 12 bases in the middle. This CDR3 spans 14 amino acids. CDR3 in DNA: TGTGCCAGCAGCCCCCCGGGTTGGAATTCACCCCTCCACTTT. Its protein product is CASSPPGWNSPLHF.

This sequence joins TRBV7-2 and TRBJ1-2, with 7 positions matching TRBD1. Trimming took 0 bases from V and 1 from J; bases not matched to a gene: 5. The CDR3 is made up of 16 amino acids. Germline CDR1 SGHTA, CDR2 FQGNSA. In DNA, the CDR3 is TGTGCCAGCAGCTTAGCGACAGGGTCGTATAACTATGGCTACACCTTC. This sequence encodes CASSLATGSYNYGYTF.

A note on this clone: Other nucleotide sequences from this sample produce the same CDR3. The rearrangement joins TRBV5-1 to TRBJ2-7; a weak D match, TRBD2 (5 bases). Germline V gene sequence: CDR1 SGHRS, CDR2 YFSETQ. This CDR3 is 14 amino acids long. Trimming stripped 0 bases from V and 0 bases from J, with 7 bases between. In DNA form, the CDR3 reads TGCGCCAGCAGCTTGGTTGGGAGCTCCTACGAGCAGTACTTC. It codes for CASSLVGSSYEQYF.

CDR3 loop: CASSLAGGSYEQYF. The CDR3, as DNA: TGCGCCAGCAGCCTAGCGGGAGGCTCCTACGAGCAGTACTTC. This sequence joins TRBV5-1 and TRBJ2-7; 11 positions agree with TRBD2. Germline V gives CDR1 SGHRS, CDR2 YFSETQ. This CDR3 is built from 14 residues. The J segment lost 0 bases and the V segment lost 4 bases, leaving 0 bases of the junction unmatched.